This T cell receptor beta chain came from a study of T cells in Graves' hyperthyroidism and ophthalmopathy. Disease duration was under 3 months in the ophthalmopathy patients, who also had a Clinical Activity Score of at least 3 and a NOSPECS grade of at least 4. Uncontrolled infection, other autoimmune disease, pregnancy or lactation excluded patients. This sample holds PBMCs from roughly 10 ml fresh peripheral blood. Study-level points and caveats: Ophthalmopathy was told apart from stable hyperthyroidism by a 13 V-J model.

Researchers amplified the TCR beta CDR3 regions from RNA transcripts. The HTBI primer set drove a first-round RT-PCR of the TCR CDR3. TCRdb analysed the multiplex PCR reads with MiXCR anew, one entry per CDR3 protein. The table records fewer than 750,000 distinct CDR3 sequences, around 15% of them present only once. This clonotype appeared many times. Its target is unknown. The sequence was collected from a woman aged 40 to 49 with Graves' ophthalmopathy. The sequencing sample was made of blood.

The CDR3: CASSLLRDRVNTGELFF. The CDR3 nucleotides read TGCGCCAGCAGCCTACTCCGGGACAGGGTGAACACCGGGGAGCTGTTTTTT. V usage is TRBV5-1 and J usage is TRBJ2-2; 9 bases agree with TRBD1. Germline CDR1 SGHRS, CDR2 YFSETQ. J gave up 1 base and V 4 bases, and 8 bases lay outside the gene matches. The CDR3 has 17 amino acids. Combining the CDR3 with reference TRBV5-1 and TRBJ2-2 gives the whole variable domain KAGVTQTPRYLIKTRGQQVTLSCSPISGHRSVSWYQQTPGQGLQFLFEYFSETQRNKGNFPGRFSGRQFSNSRSEMNVSTLELGDSALYLCASSLLRDRVNTGELFFGEGSRLTVL.